This is a list of T cell receptor beta chains from one sample in a study of blood T cell repertoires in COVID-19. Method: immunoSEQ multiplex PCR; TCRdb's copy keeps in-frame clones and lacks some. The sample includes more than 25,000 clones, about 86% seen only once; the top ten take roughly 24%. The sample taken for sequencing was peripheral blood. The receptors were sampled from a human donor with active COVID-19. The donor label of this sample is uncertain. Both conserved end residues are part of each CDR3.

V: TRBV18; J: TRBJ2-5; CDR3: CASSPQLGETQYF
V: TRBV6-5; J: TRBJ1-1; CDR3: CASSFDGGTEAFF
V: TRBV18; J: TRBJ1-1; CDR3: CASSTQGAGEAFF
V: TRBV7-9; J: TRBJ2-5; CDR3: CASSLGGLETQYF
V: TRBV9; J: TRBJ2-1; CDR3: CASSVGGSGGTYNEQFF
V: TRBV9; J: TRBJ2-1; CDR3: CASSVSGTPYNEQFF
V: TRBV19; J: TRBJ2-2; CDR3: CASRETGGNTGELFF
V: TRBV5-1; J: TRBJ1-2; CDR3: CASSPGQGISNYGYTF
V: TRBV5-4; J: TRBJ1-5; CDR3: CASSSGGPGGNQPQHF
V: TRBV5-1; J: TRBJ1-3; CDR3: CASSLGRAGNTIYF
V: TRBV19; J: TRBJ2-2; CDR3: CASSPWDRVNTGELFF
V: TRBV7-8; J: TRBJ1-2; CDR3: CASSFSSSNYGYTF
V: TRBV4-3; J: TRBJ2-7; CDR3: CASSQGYSDRGLEQYF
V: TRBV9; J: TRBJ2-7; CDR3: CASLATYEQYF
V: TRBV6-6; J: TRBJ2-2; CDR3: CASNLGGELFF
V: TRBV11-2; J: TRBJ2-1; CDR3: CASSLTSGGNLGNEQFF
V: TRBV5-1; J: TRBJ2-2; CDR3: CASSFRWELFF
V: TRBV5-1; J: TRBJ1-2; CDR3: CASSFGAGGNYGYTF
V: TRBV9; J: TRBJ2-7; CDR3: CASSVGQGYSYEQYF
V: TRBV3-1/TRBV3-2; J: TRBJ2-3; CDR3: CASSQQEGQGQRPDTQYF
V: TRBV2; J: TRBJ1-5; CDR3: CASSQTGVRQPQHF
V: TRBV27; J: TRBJ2-5; CDR3: CASSSLSRAKRYQETQYF
V: TRBV6-5; J: TRBJ1-1; CDR3: CASSYEGPGNKAFF
V: TRBV7-9; J: TRBJ2-5; CDR3: CASSLEGGGAYQETQYF
V: TRBV6-6; J: TRBJ2-7; CDR3: CASSYSTPGYEQYF
V: TRBV27; J: TRBJ2-3; CDR3: CASSRQDTSGTDTQYF
V: TRBV9; J: TRBJ2-7; CDR3: CASSVAGTGSYYEQYF
V: TRBV5-6; J: TRBJ2-5; CDR3: CASSGTSGQETQYF
V: TRBV6-5; J: TRBJ2-1; CDR3: CASRISGGGYNEQFF
V: TRBV6-2/TRBV6-3; J: TRBJ1-2; CDR3: CASSYTLEPYYGYTF
V: TRBV7-9; J: TRBJ1-2; CDR3: CASSLPTGIHYGYTF
V: TRBV28; J: TRBJ1-4; CDR3: CASRSNGPGQGARSEKLFF
V: TRBV2; J: TRBJ2-7; CDR3: CASSDSLSYEQYF
V: TRBV3-1/TRBV3-2; J: TRBJ1-2; CDR3: CASSQATDGYTF
V: TRBV10-2; J: TRBJ2-1; CDR3: CASSEWELAGADNEQFF
V: TRBV5-4; J: TRBJ2-4; CDR3: CASSSRDYENIQYF
V: TRBV27; J: TRBJ2-7; CDR3: CASTFVTRLAVHEQYF
V: TRBV5-1; J: TRBJ2-3; CDR3: CASSLVQGEIDTQYF
V: TRBV28; J: TRBJ1-6; CDR3: CASRSRQSPPLHF
V: TRBV7-8; J: TRBJ2-5; CDR3: CASSAGLAGGGHQETQYF
V: TRBV4-3; J: TRBJ2-7; CDR3: CASSLDRVGNYEQYF
V: TRBV6-2/TRBV6-3; J: TRBJ1-2; CDR3: CASSERTGIGYTF
V: TRBV27; J: TRBJ2-7; CDR3: CASSRDSIVYEQYF
V: TRBV5-1; J: TRBJ2-5; CDR3: CASSLRPSGGAETQYF
V: TRBV27; J: TRBJ2-5; CDR3: CASSLRGETQYF
V: TRBV28; J: TRBJ2-1; CDR3: CASSFRPGQGPNEQFF
V: TRBV28; J: TRBJ2-7; CDR3: CASSLGQSYEQYF
V: TRBV7-9; J: TRBJ2-7; CDR3: CASSQIPGPVLHPYEQYF
V: TRBV25-1; J: TRBJ2-3; CDR3: CASSPGHYTDTQYF
V: TRBV5-1; J: TRBJ2-7; CDR3: CASSLGSGQQTYEQYF
V: TRBV29-1; J: TRBJ2-3; CDR3: CSVGLRLGRTDTQYF
V: TRBV23-1; J: TRBJ1-5; CDR3: CASSRAPGGSSSNQPQHF
V: TRBV11-2; J: TRBJ2-5; CDR3: CASQEAGGRETQYF